Following are 7 T cell receptor beta chains from one sample sequenced in a study of cytomegalovirus exposure and HLA in healthy donors. 60 Vbeta and 13 Jbeta primers were used in PCR. TCRdb keeps only in-frame clones here, not all; method: immunoSEQ multiplex PCR. The sample features more than 45,000 clones, with 12% in its top ten. Sequencing input: PBMCs. These TCRs come from a woman aged 25 to 39 in good health and CMV-seropositive.

The V and J genes are TRBV13 and TRBJ2-7; D possibly corresponds to TRBD2 (5 bases). The CDR3 is made up of 15 amino acids. Deletions cut 2 bases from V and 5 bases from J, with 16 bases between. Germline-derived CDR1 and CDR2 are PRHDT and FYEKMQ (reference sequence). The CDR3 spells CASSLLNIDGDEQYF. As DNA, the CDR3 is TGTGCCAGCAGCTTATTGAACATAGACGGGGACGAGCAGTACTTC. The full variable domain, rest sourced from reference TRBV13 and TRBJ2-7, is AAGVIQSPRHLIKEKRETATLKCYPIPRHDTVYWYQQGPGQDPQFLISFYEKMQSDKGSIPDRFSAQQFSDYHSELNMSSLELGDSALYFCASSLLNIDGDEQYFGPGTRLTVT.

V gene TRBV29-1 combines with J gene TRBJ2-5; D is possibly TRBD1 (5 bases). Per germline, CDR1 SQVTM and CDR2 ANQGSEA. The CDR3 runs 14 residues. The V end was cut by 1 base, the J end by 5 bases, with 14 bases between. The CDR3 loop reads CSVEGWQGRETQYF. CDR3 nucleotide sequence: TGCAGCGTTGAAGGTTGGCAGGGAAGGGAGACCCAGTACTTC.

This rearrangement joins TRBV7-2 to TRBJ2-7; 12 nucleotides match TRBD2. CDR1 is SGHTA and CDR2 is FQGNSA in the germline V gene. V lost 7 bases to trimming and J lost 6 bases; unmatched junction nucleotides: 7. The CDR3 contains 14 residues. The CDR3 nucleotides read TGTGCCAGCACCCTAGCGGGAGGGCGGGGCGAGCAGTACTTC. Translated, it gives CASTLAGGRGEQYF.

This chain uses TRBV5-4 with TRBJ2-7; the match to TRBD1 covers 7 bases. The junction had 9 bases not matched to a gene; V was cut back by 4 bases and J by 2 bases. CDR1 is SGHNT and CDR2 is YYREEE in the germline V gene (reference sequence). CDR3 length: 15 amino acids. DNA of the CDR3: TGTGCCAGCAGCCAGGACAGGAATCCGGCCTACGAGCAGTACTTC. Protein product: CASSQDRNPAYEQYF.

J is TRBJ1-5 and V is TRBV7-9; 9 bases fit TRBD1. J was trimmed by 7 bases and V by 5 bases; bases with no gene match: 12. The CDR3 sequence is 16 residues long. Germline CDR1 is SEHNR and CDR2 is FQNEAQ (reference sequence). Written as DNA, the CDR3 is TGTGCCAGCAGCCACCAAACAGGGGGCGAAGGGCAGCCCCAGCATTTT. As protein: CASSHQTGGEGQPQHF.

The J gene is TRBJ1-2, the V gene TRBV30; unclear D gene. Germline V gene data show CDR1 as GTSNPN and CDR2 as SVGIG (reference sequence). The CDR3 runs to 13 residues. V was cut by 0 bases and J by 2 bases, with 7 bases left in between. The CDR3 spells CAWSVRRNYGYTF. CDR3 bases: TGTGCCTGGAGTGTACGGCGGAACTATGGCTACACCTTC.

The chain recombines TRBV7-9 with TRBJ1-2, with 8 bases identical to TRBD1. CDR3 size: 13 residues. The germline CDR1 and CDR2 sequences are SEHNR and FQNEAQ (reference sequence). V was pared by 5 bases and J by 4 bases, with 3 bases of the junction left unmatched. This chain's CDR3 is CASSPGTGYGYTF. The CDR3 coding sequence is TGTGCCAGCAGCCCAGGGACAGGCTATGGCTACACCTTC.